What follows are 7 T cell receptor beta chains derived from one specimen sequenced in a study of blood T cell repertoires in COVID-19. Sequencing was performed with immunoSEQ multiplex PCR; in TCRdb, only in-frame clones are kept and a portion is missing. The sample has about 320,000 clones; around 90% are singletons. The sample taken for sequencing was PBMCs or T cells enriched from blood (not recorded which). Source of these receptors: a woman aged 25 to 39 who had recovered from COVID-19.

The gene calls are TRBV7-3 and TRBJ1-5, with D hard to call. Germline V gene lookup returns CDR1 SGHTA and CDR2 FQGTGA. CDR3 length: 13 residues. V was cut by 5 bases and J by 1 base, with 6 bases left in between. CDR3 amino acids: CASSVGSNQPQHF. The CDR3 DNA follows: TGTGCCAGCAGCGTCGGGAGCAATCAGCCCCAGCATTTT.

The chain carries TRBV10-3 and TRBJ2-3; 9 positions agree with TRBD2. CDR1 is ENHRY and CDR2 is SYGVKD in the germline V gene. The V gene end was trimmed by 8 bases and the J gene end by 4 bases; junction bases not matched to a gene: 7. CDR3 length: 14 residues. CDR3 DNA sequence: TGTGCCATCGGTGGCAGCGGGGGGCCAGATACGCAGTATTTT. It is translated as CAIGGSGGPDTQYF.

V gene TRBV4-1 combines with J gene TRBJ2-7; TRBD2 might be the D (5 bases). Trimming pared 0 bases from V and 2 bases from J, leaving 20 bases between. The CDR3 covers 18 residues. CDR1 is MGHRA, CDR2 YSYEKL, per germline. The CDR3 region is CASSQDRVGGPSAYEQYF. The CDR3 DNA sequence: TGCGCCAGCAGCCAAGATCGGGTCGGAGGCCCCTCGGCCTACGAGCAGTACTTC.

This clone has a single count. The chain combines TRBV30 with TRBJ1-6, with 7 bases fitting TRBD1. The CDR3 is made up of 13 amino acids. Per germline, CDR1 GTSNPN and CDR2 SVGIG (reference sequence). V was pared by 2 bases and J by 6 bases, with 1 base of the junction left unmatched. The CDR3 loop is CAWSRDSNSPLHF. The CDR3 DNA sequence: TGTGCCTGGAGTAGGGACAGTAATTCACCCCTCCACTTT.

The V call is TRBV24-1, the J call TRBJ2-5; D possibly corresponds to TRBD2 (6 bases). The V gene lost 5 bases and the J gene lost 4 bases, with 10 bases spanning the gap. This CDR3 has 13 residues. Germline V gene data show CDR1 as KGHDR and CDR2 as SFDVKD. The CDR3 protein is CATSGRDTETQYF. In nucleotides, the CDR3 is TGTGCCACCAGTGGGAGGGATACAGAGACCCAGTACTTC.

This clone is a singleton in its sample. The chain uses TRBV2 and TRBJ2-5; D ambiguous. Deletions cut 4 bases from V and 0 bases from J, with 9 bases between. Germline assignment: CDR1 SNHLY and CDR2 FYNNEI. The CDR3 sequence is 14 residues long. The CDR3 reads CASSGGTHQETQYF. The CDR3 DNA sequence: TGTGCCAGCAGTGGAGGTACACACCAAGAGACCCAGTACTTC.

This chain joins TRBV19 and TRBJ2-3, with 10 bases lining up with TRBD2. The CDR3 sequence is 14 residues long. Per the germline V gene, CDR1 is LNHDA and CDR2 is SQIVND (reference sequence). J gave up 6 bases and V 2 bases, and 2 bases lay outside the gene matches. The DNA of the CDR3 is TGTGCCAGTAGTATAAGCGGGGGGGCGGATACGCAGTATTTT. Translating it yields CASSISGGADTQYF.